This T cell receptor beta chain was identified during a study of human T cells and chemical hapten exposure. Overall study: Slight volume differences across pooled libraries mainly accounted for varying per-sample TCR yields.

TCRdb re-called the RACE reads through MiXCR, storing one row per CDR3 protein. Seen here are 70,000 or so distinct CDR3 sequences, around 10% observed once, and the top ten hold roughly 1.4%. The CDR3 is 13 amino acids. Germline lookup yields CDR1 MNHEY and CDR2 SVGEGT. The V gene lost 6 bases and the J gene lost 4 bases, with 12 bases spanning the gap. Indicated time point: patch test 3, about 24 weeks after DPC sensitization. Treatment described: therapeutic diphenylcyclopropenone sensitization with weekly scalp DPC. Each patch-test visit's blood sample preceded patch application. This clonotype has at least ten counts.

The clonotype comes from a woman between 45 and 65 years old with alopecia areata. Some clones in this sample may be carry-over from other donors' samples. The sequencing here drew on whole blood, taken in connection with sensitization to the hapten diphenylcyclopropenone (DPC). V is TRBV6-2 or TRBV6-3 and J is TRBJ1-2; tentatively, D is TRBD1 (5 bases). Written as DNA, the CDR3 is TGTGCCAGCAGCGGGACTGTGAGCTATGGCTACACCTTC. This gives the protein CASSGTVSYGYTF.